This TCR beta chain derives from a study of cytomegalovirus exposure and HLA in healthy donors. Study-level results: Immune exposure data for these donors was limited to CMV serostatus.

About this clone: Its antigen remains unidentified.

With V trimmed by 8 bases and J by 6 bases, 12 bases remained unmatched. This CDR3 is 15 amino acids long. CDR1 ENHRY and CDR2 SYGVKD come from the germline V gene. Researchers ran the PCR with 60 Vbeta and 13 Jbeta primers. Profiled with immunoSEQ multiplex PCR; TCRdb holds only in-frame clones, not every one. Here the sample spans approximately 59,000 clones, 55% to 75% being singletons. The chain has TRBV10-3 and TRBJ2-5; the match to TRBD1 covers 10 bases. Sequenced material: PBMCs. The receptor was isolated from a man aged 35 to 55 in good health and CMV-seropositive. The CDR3 protein is CAIGDRGQGRKTQYF. The CDR3 region has the DNA TGTGCCATCGGAGACAGGGGGCAAGGACGGAAGACCCAGTACTTC.